This T cell receptor beta chain was captured by sequencing in a study of regulatory T cells in long-lasting Graves disease. Stated time point: newly diagnosed GD, antithyroid drugs for less than 3 months. The TCR library used RNA extracted from PBMCs. Assembly of TCR beta libraries relied on iRepertoire HTBI primers together with Arm-PCR of CDR3 regions. TCRdb re-derived calls from the multiplex PCR reads in MiXCR, one entry per CDR3 protein. The sample includes a few hundred thousand distinct CDR3 sequences, over 15% of them seen just once. V was shortened by 6 bases and J by 0 bases, with 11 bases between the two germline ends. Germline CDR1 is MNHNS and CDR2 is SASEGT. The CDR3 length is 14 residues. Broader study findings: Sampling was limited to peripheral blood rather than thyroid tissue.

This clonotype was seen many times. The antigen remains unidentified. These same records also appear under a second study, on T cells in Graves' hyperthyroidism and ophthalmopathy.

The sequence was obtained from a middle-aged man with Graves disease. The genes are TRBV6-1 and TRBJ1-1; no clear D gene. The specimen comprised peripheral blood mononuclear cells (PBMCs), sampled at new diagnosis, from a patient treated with antithyroid drugs. In DNA, the CDR3 is TGTGCCAGCAGGGAGACATTAATGAACACTGAAGCTTTCTTT. Translated, it gives CASRETLMNTEAFF.